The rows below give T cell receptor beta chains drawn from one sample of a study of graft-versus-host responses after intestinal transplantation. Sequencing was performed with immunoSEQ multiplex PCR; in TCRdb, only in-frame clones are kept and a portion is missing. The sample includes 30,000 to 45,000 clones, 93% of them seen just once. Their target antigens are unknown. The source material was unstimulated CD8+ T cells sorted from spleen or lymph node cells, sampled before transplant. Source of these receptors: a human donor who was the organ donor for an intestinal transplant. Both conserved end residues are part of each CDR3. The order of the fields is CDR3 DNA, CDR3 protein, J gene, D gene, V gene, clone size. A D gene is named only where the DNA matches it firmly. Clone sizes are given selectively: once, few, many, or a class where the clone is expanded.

TGTGCCAGCCAGGACTTGAGCTACGAGCAGTACTTC,CASQDLSYEQYF,TRBJ2-7,-,TRBV6-5,-
TGTGCCACCGCAGGCACAGATACGCAGTATTTT,CATAGTDTQYF,TRBJ2-3,-,TRBV19,-
TGTGCCAGCAGTGGTACTAGCGGGAGCCGGGAGCAGCTCTTC,CASSGTSGSREQLF,TRBJ2-1,TRBD2,TRBV7-8,-
TGTGCCAGCAGTTTTGGTGGGAGGAGCACAGATACGCAGTATTTT,CASSFGGRSTDTQYF,TRBJ2-3,-,TRBV27,-
TGTGCCAGCAGACAGTTTAATGAAGCTTTCTTT,CASRQFNEAFF,TRBJ1-1,-,TRBV6-6,few
TGTGCCAGCAGCCCCGACCCCTACAATGAGCAGTTCTTC,CASSPDPYNEQFF,TRBJ2-1,-,TRBV7-3,-
TGCGCCAGCAGCCACCCCGCTCGGACTAGCGGGAGGCCCTTAGGAGACGAGCAGTACTTC,CASSHPARTSGRPLGDEQYF,TRBJ2-7,TRBD2,TRBV4-1,-
TGTGCCAGCAGCTCGGGACAGGGTAACACCGGGGAGCTGTTTTTT,CASSSGQGNTGELFF,TRBJ2-2,TRBD1,TRBV7-9,-
TGTGCCAGCAGTGACGAAAACCGTAGGATGCTAGATCAGCCCCAGCATTTT,CASSDENRRMLDQPQHF,TRBJ1-5,-,TRBV6-4,-
TGCGCCAGCAGAAAGGGACCGCTAAACTATGGCTACACCTTC,CASRKGPLNYGYTF,TRBJ1-2,-,TRBV5-1,-
TGCGCCAGCAGCCAAGATAGGGGACTAGTCGAAGAGCAGTACTTC,CASSQDRGLVEEQYF,TRBJ2-7,TRBD2,TRBV4-1,-
TGTGCCAGCAGCCCGAATCTCTATGTCTACGAGCAGTACTTC,CASSPNLYVYEQYF,TRBJ2-7,-,TRBV27,-
TGTGCCAGCAGCGTCTCGACTAGCGGGACCTACAATGAGCAGTTCTTC,CASSVSTSGTYNEQFF,TRBJ2-1,TRBD2,TRBV9,-
TGTGCCAGCAGCGTAGAACCCAGGGGGGCCCTACCGGTAGATACGCAGTATTTT,CASSVEPRGALPVDTQYF,TRBJ2-3,-,TRBV9,-
TGTGCCACCAGCAGAGGACTTTCGGCTAGCGGGCAAGAGACCCAGTACTTC,CATSRGLSASGQETQYF,TRBJ2-5,TRBD2,TRBV15,once
TGTGCCAGCAGAGGGGACAGCTACGAGCAGTACTTC,CASRGDSYEQYF,TRBJ2-7,TRBD1,TRBV5-5,few
TGTGCCAGCAGCTTTTTTATGAGCGCACAAGAGACCCAGTACTTC,CASSFFMSAQETQYF,TRBJ2-5,-,TRBV7-6,-
TGTGCCAGCGACCATGGGGCCTTCCCCTACGAGCAGTACTTC,CASDHGAFPYEQYF,TRBJ2-7,-,TRBV7-9,-
TGTGCCAGCAGTGACTCGACTAGCACAGATACGCAGTATTTT,CASSDSTSTDTQYF,TRBJ2-3,-,TRBV6-4,-
TGTGCCAGCAGCTTGGCCGCAGGGGGCGATGGCTACACCTTC,CASSLAAGGDGYTF,TRBJ1-2,TRBD1,TRBV5-4,-
TGTGCCAGCAAGACTAGCGGGCCTAGACACGAGCAGTACTTC,CASKTSGPRHEQYF,TRBJ2-7,TRBD2,TRBV2,-
TGCGCCAGCAGCTTGGAGGAGCTCTCCTACGAGCAGTACTTC,CASSLEELSYEQYF,TRBJ2-7,-,TRBV5-1,-
TGTGCCAGCAGCTTAGATAGAAGGGGGCTGAATGGCTACACCTTC,CASSLDRRGLNGYTF,TRBJ1-2,TRBD1,TRBV11-2,-
TGTGCCAGCAGCGTAGCTCGAATAAAAGTTTCAATAGTCTACGAGCAGTACTTC,CASSVARIKVSIVYEQYF,TRBJ2-7,-,TRBV9,-
TGTGCCAGCAGCCCATGGACAGGGGCGACCTACGAGCAGTACTTC,CASSPWTGATYEQYF,TRBJ2-7,TRBD1,TRBV27,-
TGTGCCAGCACCTCTAGTCGCGGATTCACTGAAGCTTTCTTT,CASTSSRGFTEAFF,TRBJ1-1,-,TRBV6-5,-
TGTGCCAGCAGTTTCCCAGGGGGGAATTCACCCCTCCACTTT,CASSFPGGNSPLHF,TRBJ1-6,TRBD1,TRBV28,-